One sample yielded the 27 T cell receptor beta chains listed below, sequenced in a study of cytomegalovirus exposure and HLA in healthy donors. Profiling relied on immunoSEQ multiplex PCR, and the TCRdb table lists in-frame clones only, not all of them. The repertoire holds 250,000 to 300,000 clones, with approximately 83% as singletons. The sample consisted of PBMCs. These TCRs come from a woman aged 18 to 35 in good health and CMV-seronegative.

The chain joins TRBV29-1 to TRBJ1-1; possible D gene TRBD1, 5 bases. Trimming took 0 bases from V and 6 from J, leaving 14 bases between them. Germline assignment: CDR1 SQVTM and CDR2 ANQGSEA. The CDR3 is 14 residues long. This chain's CDR3 is CSVEDLGLGAEAFF. In DNA form, the CDR3 reads TGCAGCGTTGAAGATCTGGGGCTTGGCGCTGAAGCTTTCTTT.

To note about this clone: The junction shows a germline mismatch at one end, possibly a read error. V usage is TRBV27 and J usage is TRBJ1-1, with TRBD1 identical over 7 bases. This CDR3 has 13 residues. Germline V gene lookup returns CDR1 MNHEY and CDR2 SMNVEV (reference sequence). CDR3 bases: TGTGCCACTTGGACAGGCCTGAACGCTGAAGCTTTCTTT. Protein sequence: CATWTGLNAEAFF.

This clone was observed a single time. The CDR3 DNA reads as TGTGCCAGCAGGTCGACAGGGGGCTTCTCTGGAAACACCATATATTTT. Protein: CASRSTGGFSGNTIYF. This chain joins TRBV7-9 and TRBJ1-3, with TRBD1 matching 10 bases. The CDR3 is 16 residues long. With 6 bases clipped from V and 0 bases from J, the junction kept 5 bases outside the gene matches. CDR1 and CDR2 (germline): SEHNR, FQNEAQ (reference sequence). Together with reference TRBV7-9 and TRBJ1-3, the CDR3 gives the full variable domain: DTGVSQNPRHKITKRGQNVTFRCDPISEHNRLYWYRQTLGQGPEFLTYFQNEAQLEKSRLLSDRFSAERPKGSFSTLEIQRTEQGDSAMYLCASRSTGGFSGNTIYFGEGSWLTVV.

The chain has TRBV7-2 and TRBJ2-3; D possibly corresponds to TRBD1 (6 bases). Trimming shortened V by 5 bases and J by 4 bases, and 13 bases separated the two germline ends. The CDR3 is 14 amino acids. CDR1 is SGHTA, CDR2 FQGNSA, per germline. The DNA for the CDR3 is TGTGCCAGCAGCGCAGGCCCAGGGGCAGATACGCAGTATTTT. Its translation is CASSAGPGADTQYF.

CDR3 sequence: CASSVGSTGELFF. DNA of the CDR3: TGCGCCAGCAGCGTCGGTAGCACCGGGGAGCTGTTTTTT. The V and J genes are TRBV5-1 and TRBJ2-2; unclear D gene. V lost 4 bases, J lost 4 bases, and 8 bases lay in between. Looked up from germline, CDR1 is SGHRS and CDR2 is YFSETQ. This CDR3 comprises 13 residues.

V and J are TRBV2 and TRBJ2-7; 9 bases map to TRBD1. CDR1 and CDR2 from the germline V gene are SNHLY and FYNNEI. V lost 4 bases, J lost 3 bases, and 7 bases stayed unmatched. This CDR3 region has 15 residues. The CDR3, as DNA: TGTGCCAGCAGTGTGCAGGGACAGGGCAGCTACGAGCAGTACTTC. Translating gives CASSVQGQGSYEQYF.

The V gene is TRBV11-3, the J gene TRBJ2-3, with TRBD2 identical over 8 bases. This CDR3 spans 14 amino acids. Germline loops: CDR1 SGHNT, CDR2 YENEEA. V trimming: 7 bases; J trimming: 4 bases; junction bases outside the gene matches: 7. The CDR3 DNA reads as TGTGCCAGCAACAGCGGGAGTTTTGCAGATACGCAGTATTTT. Translation gives CASNSGSFADTQYF.

The gene calls are TRBV30 and TRBJ2-7; possibly TRBD2 for D (6 bases). This CDR3 comprises 14 residues. The V gene's germline CDR1 is GTSNPN and CDR2 SVGIG (reference sequence). The CDR3 loop reads CAITSKGRSYEQYF. The DNA of the CDR3 is TGTGCGATCACTAGCAAAGGGCGCTCCTACGAGCAGTACTTC.

This chain joins TRBV12-5 and TRBJ2-3, with TRBD2 as a possible D gene (6 bases). The CDR3 loop spans 11 amino acids. Germline lookup yields CDR1 LGHNT and CDR2 FRNRAP. The V and J ends lost 6 bases and 5 bases respectively, with 6 bases between them. The CDR3 nucleotides are TGTGCTAGTGGGGGGGGAGATACGCAGTATTTT. Residues: CASGGGDTQYF.

This clone was observed a few times. The J gene is TRBJ2-1, the V gene TRBV19; 13 bases map to TRBD2. V trimming: 4 bases; J trimming: 10 bases; junction bases outside the gene matches: 1. CDR3 length: 13 amino acids. Looked up from germline, CDR1 is LNHDA and CDR2 is SQIVND (reference sequence). The CDR3: CASSTGLAGEQFF. The CDR3 DNA reads as TGTGCCAGTAGTACGGGACTAGCGGGAGAGCAGTTCTTC.

This chain joins TRBV2 and TRBJ1-2; 8 bases line up with TRBD1. Germline V gene data show CDR1 as SNHLY and CDR2 as FYNNEI. The CDR3 runs to 15 residues. Trimming took 6 bases from V and 1 from J; bases not matched to a gene: 7. The CDR3 is CASRDDRGNNYGYTF. Here the CDR3 DNA reads TGTGCCAGCAGGGACGACAGGGGCAATAACTATGGCTACACCTTC.

The chain carries TRBV5-1 and TRBJ2-1; D not resolved. Trimming shortened V by 5 bases and J by 4 bases, and 19 bases separated the two germline ends. The CDR3 is 16 residues long. The V gene's germline CDR1 is SGHRS and CDR2 YFSETQ. The CDR3 DNA reads TGCGCCAGCAGGGTACTGACGGGTGAGGTTTACAATGAGCAGTTCTTC. It yields the protein CASRVLTGEVYNEQFF.

The genes are TRBV28 and TRBJ1-2, with D unresolved. Trimming left V 2 bases short and J 7 bases short, with 14 bases between. The CDR3 has 14 amino acids. Germline CDR1 and CDR2: MDHEN and SYDVKM. The CDR3, as DNA: TGTGCCAGCAGTTTAGTGGCCCTCGAAAGTGGCTACACCTTC. Protein product: CASSLVALESGYTF.

The rearrangement uses TRBV6-5 and TRBJ2-7; 13 bases match TRBD2. Germline lookup yields CDR1 MNHEY and CDR2 SVGAGI. The CDR3 spans 15 residues. The V segment lost 4 bases and the J segment 5 bases; nucleotides outside the gene matches: 5. For the CDR3, the DNA is TGTGCCAGCAGTTCGGGACTAGCGGGATTCGACGAGCAGTACTTC. It is translated as CASSSGLAGFDEQYF.

The V and J genes are TRBV6-5 and TRBJ1-2; perhaps TRBD1 as D (5 bases). Germline V gene data show CDR1 as MNHEY and CDR2 as SVGAGI. Trimming removed 5 bases from V and 4 bases from J, with 14 bases in between. The CDR3 covers 14 residues. The CDR3 sequence: CASSQNRGSYGYTF. CDR3 sequence (DNA): TGTGCCAGCAGTCAGAATAGGGGTAGCTATGGCTACACCTTC.

V is TRBV5-1 and J is TRBJ2-3, with a weak D call TRBD1 (6 bases). The CDR3 spans 16 residues. Germline assignment: CDR1 SGHRS and CDR2 YFSETQ. Trimming took off 8 bases at V and 0 bases at J, with 19 bases between the two ends. The CDR3, as DNA: TGCGCCAGTACCGTCCTAGACAGGCTGAGCACAGATACGCAGTATTTT. It encodes CASTVLDRLSTDTQYF.

In its sample, this clone was seen once. The DNA of the CDR3 is TGTGCCTGGGTCTTACAGGGGGTCACTGAAGCTTTCTTT. It specifies CAWVLQGVTEAFF. The chain carries TRBV30 and TRBJ1-1, with 8 bases that match TRBD1. V lost 5 bases, J lost 4 bases, and 6 bases stayed unmatched. Germline V CDR1 and CDR2: GTSNPN, SVGIG (reference sequence). The CDR3 consists of 13 residues.

The chain has TRBV9 and TRBJ1-1, with D uncertain. The germline gives CDR1 SGDLS, CDR2 YYNGEE. The length of the CDR3 is 12 residues. Trimming stripped 4 bases from V and 1 base from J, with 5 bases between. The CDR3 coding sequence is TGTGCCAGCAGCCCCCGGAACACTGAAGCTTTCTTT. Encoded protein: CASSPRNTEAFF.

The rearrangement uses TRBV29-1 and TRBJ2-5; a weak D match, TRBD2 (6 bases). The germline V gene has CDR1 SQVTM and CDR2 ANQGSEA. The V and J ends lost 2 bases and 9 bases respectively, with 7 bases between them. This CDR3 is built from 10 residues. The CDR3 is CSVEWGAQYF. In DNA form, the CDR3 reads TGCAGCGTTGAATGGGGGGCCCAGTACTTC.

The V and J genes are TRBV25-1 and TRBJ2-1, with D hard to call. Trimming left V 2 bases short and J 8 bases short, with 7 bases between. The CDR3 covers 12 residues. Germline-derived CDR1 and CDR2 are MGHDK and SYGVNS. DNA of the CDR3: TGTGCCAGCAGTGAAAATCAGGATGAGCAGTTCTTC. This translates into CASSENQDEQFF.

The genes are TRBV7-8 and TRBJ2-3; 10 bases are a match to TRBD2. The CDR3 is 16 residues long. Germline V gene data show CDR1 as SGHVS and CDR2 as FQNEAQ. J was trimmed by 4 bases and V by 1 base; bases with no gene match: 5. The CDR3 DNA sequence: TGTGCCAGCAGCTTAGTGCTAGCGGGAGTTTCAGATACGCAGTATTTT. This sequence encodes CASSLVLAGVSDTQYF.

J is TRBJ2-3 and V is TRBV18; the match to TRBD2 covers 10 bases. Germline V lookup: CDR1 KGHSH, CDR2 LQKENI. V lost 2 bases and J lost 1; bases outside the gene matches: 9. CDR3 length: 18 residues. CDR3 bases: TGTGCCAGCTCACCAAACAGGGGGGGGACTAGCGGCACAGATACGCAGTATTTT. The encoded protein is CASSPNRGGTSGTDTQYF.

The chain employs TRBV14 and TRBJ2-1; D is possibly TRBD1 (6 bases). The germline CDR1 and CDR2 sequences are SGHDN and FVKESK. This CDR3 comprises 13 residues. The V end lost 0 bases, the J end lost 11 bases, and 11 bases lay between the germline ends. The CDR3 DNA sequence: TGTGCCAGCAGCCAAGATTCAGGGGCTAAGCAGTTCTTC. It translates to CASSQDSGAKQFF.

The J gene is TRBJ1-5, the V gene TRBV28; 8 bases agree with TRBD1. J was trimmed by 6 bases and V by 3 bases; bases with no gene match: 7. The germline V gene encodes CDR1 MDHEN and CDR2 SYDVKM. CDR3 length: 15 amino acids. The chain's CDR3 is CASSFDRGKTQPQHF. The DNA for the CDR3 is TGTGCCAGCAGTTTCGACAGGGGTAAAACTCAGCCCCAGCATTTT.

This chain connects TRBV19 to TRBJ1-5; D is possibly TRBD1 (5 bases). V lost 7 bases and J 11 bases, leaving 21 bases between the germline ends. The CDR3 is made up of 14 amino acids. Germline V CDR1 and CDR2: LNHDA, SQIVND (reference sequence). The CDR3 sequence: CASIPPESPGAQHF. In DNA, the CDR3 is TGTGCCAGTATCCCCCCCGAGAGCCCGGGGGCCCAGCATTTT.

This clone was recorded once. The chain is built from TRBV15 and TRBJ2-7, with D maybe TRBD2 (5 bases). V lost 1 base to trimming and J lost 3 bases, with 7 bases between them. The germline CDR1 and CDR2 sequences are LNHNV and YYDKDF (reference sequence). This CDR3 is built from 13 residues. For the CDR3, the DNA is TGTGCCACCAGCAGAGTTGCGGGCTACGAGCAGTACTTC. Translated, it gives CATSRVAGYEQYF.

The J gene is TRBJ2-3, the V gene TRBV5-8; 12 bases align to TRBD2. The CDR3 contains 16 residues. Germline V lookup: CDR1 SGHTS, CDR2 YDEGEE. After removal of 4 bases from V and 6 bases from J, the junction contained 9 bases not matched to a gene. The CDR3 is CASSPPSGGAGDTQYF. The CDR3 bases are TGTGCCAGCAGCCCGCCTAGCGGGGGGGCCGGTGATACGCAGTATTTT.